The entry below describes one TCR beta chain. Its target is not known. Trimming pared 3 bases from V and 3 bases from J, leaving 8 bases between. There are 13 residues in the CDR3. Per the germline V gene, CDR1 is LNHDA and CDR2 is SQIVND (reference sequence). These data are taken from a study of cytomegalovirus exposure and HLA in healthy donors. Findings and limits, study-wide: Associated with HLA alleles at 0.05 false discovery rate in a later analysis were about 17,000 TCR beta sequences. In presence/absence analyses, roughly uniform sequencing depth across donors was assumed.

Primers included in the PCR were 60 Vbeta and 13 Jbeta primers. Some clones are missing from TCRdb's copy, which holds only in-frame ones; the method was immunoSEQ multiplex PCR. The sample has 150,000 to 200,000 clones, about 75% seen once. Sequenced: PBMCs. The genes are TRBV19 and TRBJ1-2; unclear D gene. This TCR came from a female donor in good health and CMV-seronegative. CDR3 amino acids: CASSIRSDYGYTF. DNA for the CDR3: TGTGCCAGTAGTATCCGGTCCGACTATGGCTACACCTTC.